This TCR beta chain derives from a study of blood T cells in healthy people across ages. Study outcomes and limitations: Long-lived donors exceeded aged donors in naive CD4+ cells and diversity. Estimates of diversity drawn from one million T cells were considered underestimates.

Germline CDR1 and CDR2: SEHNR and FQNEAQ (reference sequence). Deletions cut 4 bases from V and 2 bases from J, with 10 bases between. This CDR3 spans 14 amino acids. For the second PCR, which ran for 7 to 11 cycles, a sample-barcoded 5' primer and a J-beta primer mix were used. TCRdb reprocessed the 5' RACE reads with MiXCR, giving one entry per CDR3 protein. Here the sample spans under 2,000,000 distinct CDR3 sequences, 49% being singletons. Investigators took around 11 milliliters of peripheral blood from every donor. Details on this clonotype: The antigen remains unidentified.

This clonotype was obtained from a woman aged 40 to 49 in good health. The sample was blood. The rearrangement uses TRBV7-9 and TRBJ2-3; D uncertain. The CDR3 DNA is TGTGCCAGCAGCTCGGAGCAATACACAGATACGCAGTATTTT. Its protein is CASSSEQYTDTQYF.